The clone carrying this T cell receptor beta chain was recorded at least ten times. Its cognate antigen is unknown. The authors sorted naive CD8 T cells as CD8+CD4-CCR7+CD45RA+. This sample is part of a study of molecular identifiers for immune sequencing clone quantification. Notes on the study in general: Spiked Jurkat TCR RNA originating from one cell could reportedly be identified amid around 970,000 naive cells. For effector cells, clones above 20 RNA copies held over 98% of molecules; for naive cells, under 1%.

Each CDR3 protein gets one entry after TCRdb re-called the PCR reads with MiXCR. Here the sample spans over 65,000 distinct CDR3 sequences, approximately 23% being singletons. The CDR3 spans 12 residues. Germline CDR1 is SGHTA and CDR2 is FQGTGA. Deletions cut 3 bases from V and 4 bases from J, with 5 bases between. The origin of this receptor is a human donor in good health. Some libraries in this study had Jurkat cell RNA spiked in. Sequencing was done on a sample of naive CD8+ T cells from blood, with Jurkat cell RNA spiked in. Subset denoted: FACS-sorted CD8+CD4-CCR7+CD45RA+ naive T cells. The chain employs TRBV7-3 and TRBJ2-3; no firm D call. The CDR3 DNA reads TGTGCCAGCAGCTTGGGTCCAGATACGCAGTATTTT. It is translated as CASSLGPDTQYF.